This T cell receptor beta chain was captured in a study of control samples from healthy donors and cancer patients. Data came from immunoSEQ multiplex PCR; TCRdb stores just in-frame clones and leaves some out. The sample lists over 70,000 clones, approximately 88% seen once, with 9% to 10% in the top ten. The CDR3 length is 14 residues. Germline-derived CDR1 and CDR2 are SGDLS and YYNGEE. Trimming took off 4 bases at V and 0 bases at J, with 5 bases between the two ends. Sequencing was done on a sample of PBMCs. The source of this sequence is a woman between 45 and 60 years old with colorectal cancer. The J gene is TRBJ2-6, the V gene TRBV9, with unresolved D. Here the CDR3 reads CASSSHSGANVLTF. The DNA of the CDR3 is TGTGCCAGCAGCTCCCACTCTGGGGCCAACGTCCTGACTTTC.